One sample yielded the 21 T cell receptor beta chains listed below, sequenced in a study of identical twins. TCRdb fed the 5' RACE reads into MiXCR, producing one record per CDR3 protein. The table has just over 450,000 distinct CDR3 sequences, more than 13% seen once. The same specimen was also included in a second study, on yellow fever vaccine responses in identical twins.

Sequenced input: CD4+ T cells sorted from blood. These receptor sequences come from a young woman in good health.

This clonotype occurred a few times. The chain joins TRBV7-2 to TRBJ2-2; no clear D gene. Per the germline V gene, CDR1 is SGHTA and CDR2 is FQGNSA. Trimming removed 4 bases at V and 6 bases at J, with 9 bases between. The CDR3 runs to 13 residues. This CDR3 reads CASSSTQAGELFF. In DNA form, the CDR3 reads TGTGCCAGCAGCTCCACGCAGGCCGGGGAGCTGTTTTTT.

This clonotype was seen a few times. The chain joins TRBV20-1 to TRBJ2-1, with 7 bases matching TRBD2. After removal of 7 bases from V and 4 bases from J, the junction contained 7 bases not matched to a gene. This CDR3 contains 13 residues. Germline CDR1 is DFQATT and CDR2 is SNEGSKA (reference sequence). This CDR3 is CSGSGLSYNEQFF. The CDR3 nucleotides are TGCAGTGGCTCGGGACTAAGTTACAATGAGCAGTTCTTC.

V is TRBV15 and J is TRBJ2-1; 8 bases align to TRBD1. V lost 2 bases to trimming and J lost 5 bases; unmatched junction nucleotides: 2. Germline assignment: CDR1 LNHNV and CDR2 YYDKDF (reference sequence). The CDR3 covers 14 residues. The CDR3 DNA reads as TGTGCCACCAGCAGACAGGGGGCTGACAATGAGCAGTTCTTC. Protein sequence: CATSRQGADNEQFF.

This clonotype has only a few counts. One end of the junction varies from germline; a read error may be responsible. CDR3 sequence: CASTLAGPNTGELFF. CDR3 DNA sequence: TGTGCCAGCACCTTAGCGGGGCCGAACACCGGGGAGCTGTTTTTT. The chain couples TRBV7-3 to TRBJ2-2, with 8 bases aligning to TRBD2. The CDR3 contains 15 residues. The germline V gene has CDR1 SGHTA and CDR2 FQGTGA.

The rearrangement joins TRBV18 to TRBJ1-6; the D is unclear. CDR1 and CDR2 (germline): KGHSH, LQKENI. Trimming removed 2 bases from V and 8 bases from J, with 10 bases in between. The CDR3 is 14 residues long. CDR3 DNA sequence: TGTGCCAGCTCACCAGGGGTAGGAGATTCACCCCTCCACTTT. This encodes CASSPGVGDSPLHF.

The chain employs TRBV7-9 and TRBJ2-7, with unresolved D. The CDR3 has 13 amino acids. Germline V gene data show CDR1 as SEHNR and CDR2 as FQNEAQ (reference sequence). Trimming left V 2 bases short and J 3 bases short, with 8 bases between. The CDR3, as DNA: TGTGCCAGCAGCTTAAAAAACAGCTACGAGCAGTACTTC. Protein product: CASSLKNSYEQYF.

This clonotype was recorded at least ten times. V gene TRBV24-1 combines with J gene TRBJ2-1; D ambiguous. The CDR3 loop spans 13 amino acids. With 4 bases removed from V and 5 bases from J, the gap between germline ends came to 8 bases. Germline V gene data show CDR1 as KGHDR and CDR2 as SFDVKD. The CDR3 loop reads CATSEGKNNEQFF. CDR3 coding DNA: TGTGCCACCAGTGAGGGTAAGAACAATGAGCAGTTCTTC.

This clonotype was seen only a few times. The DNA of the CDR3 is TGTGCCAGCAGCTTAGGTGGTAGCGGGTCTTACTACAATGAGCAGTTCTTC. As protein: CASSLGGSGSYYNEQFF. V is TRBV7-9 and J is TRBJ2-1; 7 nucleotides agree with TRBD2. After removal of 1 base from V and 3 bases from J, the junction contained 9 bases not matched to a gene. Germline V gene data show CDR1 as SEHNR and CDR2 as FQNEAQ (reference sequence). The CDR3 is 17 amino acids.

The chain carries TRBV6-4 and TRBJ2-5, with D perhaps TRBD1 (5 bases). Germline loops: CDR1 MRHNA, CDR2 SNTAGT. Trimming left V 2 bases short and J 3 bases short, with 10 bases between. This CDR3 contains 14 residues. CDR3 in amino acids: CASSDPTEKETQYF. CDR3 in DNA: TGTGCCAGCAGTGACCCGACAGAAAAAGAGACCCAGTACTTC.

There are a few counts of this clonotype. The J gene is TRBJ2-1, the V gene TRBV15; 11 nucleotides match TRBD2. J lost 6 bases, V lost 1 base, and 14 bases had no gene match. The CDR3 sequence is 19 residues long. The V gene's germline CDR1 is LNHNV and CDR2 YYDKDF (reference sequence). The CDR3 nucleotides read TGTGCCACCAGCAGAGGCGGGACTAGCGGAAACCGATGGGGCAATGAGCAGTTCTTC. This encodes CATSRGGTSGNRWGNEQFF.

The chain's CDR3 is CASSTTQGTVTDTQYF. The CDR3 DNA reads as TGTGCCAGCAGTACCACACAGGGGACGGTCACAGATACGCAGTATTTT. This chain links TRBV12-3 or TRBV12-4 with TRBJ2-3, with 7 bases fitting TRBD1. Trimming cost V 5 bases and J 2 bases; bases outside gene matches: 10. The CDR3 consists of 16 residues.

The rearrangement links TRBV20-1 to TRBJ2-7; 12 nucleotides match TRBD2. V was clipped by 5 bases and J by 0 bases; unmatched bases: 5. Germline V gene data show CDR1 as DFQATT and CDR2 as SNEGSKA (reference sequence). The CDR3 consists of 15 residues. CDR3 region: CSAWTSGKSSYEQYF. In DNA, the CDR3 is TGCAGTGCTTGGACTAGCGGGAAGAGCTCCTACGAGCAGTACTTC.

This clonotype came up a few times. The chain is built from TRBV3-1 and TRBJ2-2; D gene unclear. The length of the CDR3 is 17 residues. The germline V gene encodes CDR1 LGHDT and CDR2 YNNKEL (reference sequence). The V end lost 4 bases, the J end lost 5 bases, and 20 bases lay between the germline ends. The CDR3 DNA reads as TGTGCCAGCAGCCCCAAAGTCGAGGTCAGAGTGACCGGGGAGCTGTTTTTT. Its translation is CASSPKVEVRVTGELFF.

The chain recombines TRBV11-2 with TRBJ1-6; D unresolved. CDR3 size: 12 residues. CDR1 is SGHAT, CDR2 FQNNGV, per germline. The V end lost 2 bases, the J end lost 7 bases, and 3 bases lay between the germline ends. As DNA, the CDR3 is TGTGCCAGCAGCTTATTGAATTCACCCCTCCACTTT. Its protein product is CASSLLNSPLHF.

The chain has TRBV18 and TRBJ2-5; the D gene is possibly TRBD2 (6 bases). This CDR3 has 14 residues. Per the germline V gene, CDR1 is KGHSH and CDR2 is LQKENI. With 5 bases removed from V and 2 bases from J, the gap between germline ends came to 12 bases. The CDR3 coding sequence is TGTGCCAGCTCATGGGACTTGAAACAAGAGACCCAGTACTTC. Protein: CASSWDLKQETQYF.

V is TRBV2 and J is TRBJ2-3; 8 positions match TRBD2. The CDR3 extends over 13 amino acids. With 7 bases clipped from V and 3 bases from J, the junction kept 3 bases outside the gene matches. The germline V gene has CDR1 SNHLY and CDR2 FYNNEI. CDR3 sequence: CASKERETDTQYF. The CDR3 bases are TGTGCCAGCAAGGAGCGGGAGACAGATACGCAGTATTTT.

The gene calls are TRBV11-2 and TRBJ2-1; D unclear. Trimming shortened V by 0 bases and J by 8 bases, and 8 bases separated the two germline ends. This CDR3 region has 13 residues. CDR1 and CDR2 (germline): SGHAT, FQNNGV. CDR3 sequence (DNA): TGTGCCAGCAGCTTAGATTTCGTGTATGAGCAGTTCTTC. Its translation is CASSLDFVYEQFF.

This clonotype was seen only a few times. V and J are TRBV28 and TRBJ2-3; D possibly corresponds to TRBD2 (6 bases). The V gene lost 5 bases and the J gene lost 0 bases, with 12 bases spanning the gap. This CDR3 has 15 residues. Germline V CDR1 and CDR2: MDHEN, SYDVKM. In DNA form, the CDR3 reads TGTGCCAGCAGTGGCGGGACTCTAAGCACAGATACGCAGTATTTT. Residues: CASSGGTLSTDTQYF.

There are a few counts of this clonotype. V gene TRBV15 combines with J gene TRBJ1-5; 7 bases fit TRBD1. Germline assignment: CDR1 LNHNV and CDR2 YYDKDF (reference sequence). This CDR3 comprises 15 residues. J lost 6 bases, V lost 2 bases, and 7 bases had no gene match. CDR3 sequence (DNA): TGTGCCACCAGCAGAAAAGCAGGGGACAGTCAGCCCCAGCATTTT. Encoded protein: CATSRKAGDSQPQHF.

The chain is built from TRBV10-1 and TRBJ2-1; 10 nucleotides agree with TRBD2. The CDR3 spans 17 residues. From germline, CDR1 is WNHNN and CDR2 SYGVQD (reference sequence). Unmatched junction bases numbered 9, after V lost 3 bases and J lost 4 bases. CDR3 nucleotide sequence: TGCGCCAGCAGTGAAGGGTTTACTAGCGGGACGTACAATGAGCAGTTCTTC. Amino acid sequence: CASSEGFTSGTYNEQFF.

This clonotype was detected a few times. V and J are TRBV7-2 and TRBJ2-7; the match to TRBD1 covers 7 bases. Losses at the gene ends were 5 bases for V and 0 bases for J; bases not matched to a gene: 4. Per germline, CDR1 SGHTA and CDR2 FQGNSA. The CDR3 length is 14 residues. As DNA, the CDR3 is TGTGCCAGCAGCCGGGACAGTCCCTCCTACGAGCAGTACTTC. Translating it yields CASSRDSPSYEQYF.